This T cell receptor (beta chain) was identified in a study of T cells expressing NK-cell markers. One entry per CDR3 protein, without DNA, is what TCRdb gives after re-calling the 5' RACE reads. In total, the table holds 300,000 to 500,000 distinct CDR3 sequences. CDR3 length equals 13 residues. CDR1 and CDR2 (germline): SGHVS, FNYEAQ. The sequencing sample was made of blood T cells: a sorted CD56 or NKG2C T cell subset, CD4+ or CD8+ T cells, or bulk PBMC T cells (not recorded which). The chain has TRBV7-6 and TRBJ2-7; TCRdb's D call of TRBD2 is untestable without DNA. The sequence derives from a woman aged 50 to 60 in good health. The CDR3 sequence is CASSLVTSSEQYF.